This T cell receptor beta chain was documented in a study of T-cell memory formation after mild COVID-19. Whole-study context: Clustering of TCRs was largely donor specific. Study findings and constraints: CD4/CD8 balance held among clones contracting day 15 to 85, and later expanders leaned CD4+.

From 5'RACE with constant-segment primers came TCR alpha and TCR beta cDNA libraries that carried sample barcodes and UMIs. Using its own MiXCR run on the 5' RACE reads, TCRdb lists one record per CDR3 protein. The repertoire has 25,000 to 35,000 distinct CDR3 sequences, about 12% of them found once; the top ten carry 13% to 15%. This clonotype was detected ten times or more. Its matching antigen is unknown. V was shortened by 4 bases and J by 2 bases, with 13 bases between the two germline ends. From germline, CDR1 is LNHNV and CDR2 YYDKDF (reference sequence). This CDR3 has 15 residues. The chain uses TRBV15 and TRBJ2-3; no reliable D call. The sequence was collected from an adult woman who had mild COVID-19 (a few samples of this study predate the infection). Cell type and time point are not known. Sample: PBMCs or a T cell subset sorted from them (not recorded which). The CDR3 nucleotides read TGTGCCACCAGCACTAGACACGGAAACACAGATACGCAGTATTTT. Its protein is CATSTRHGNTDTQYF.